Sequencing of this TCR beta chain was carried out in a study of cytomegalovirus exposure and HLA in healthy donors. Notes on the study in general: Cytomegalovirus status, reportedly, was diagnosed with high specificity and sensitivity by the classifier. The study labeled around 160 TCR beta chains cytomegalovirus-associated.

The PCR had 60 Vbeta and 13 Jbeta primers. Data came from immunoSEQ multiplex PCR; TCRdb stores just in-frame clones and leaves some out. The table lists about 140,000 clones, about 72% of them singletons, with 2% to 2.5% in the top ten. J lost 7 bases, V lost 4 bases, and 6 bases had no gene match. The CDR3 length is 14 residues. The germline CDR1 and CDR2 sequences are MGHRA and YSYEKL. The table lists this clone with a few counts. Its antigen is still unknown. The chain has TRBV4-1 and TRBJ2-1; TRBD2 matches 8 bases. The source material was PBMCs. The sequence derives from a man in his forties in good health and CMV-seronegative. CDR3 in DNA: TGCGCCAGCAGCCCGACTAGCGCTCTGAATGAGCAGTTCTTC. Encoded protein: CASSPTSALNEQFF.